The rows below give T cell receptor beta chains drawn from one sample of a study of cytotoxic CD8 clonotypes in ibrutinib-treated CLL. Using immunoSEQ multiplex PCR, the repertoire was profiled, and TCRdb retains in-frame clones only, with some absent. Seen here are approximately 120,000 clones, approximately 80% observed once, and the top ten hold about 3.5%. Sequenced material: PBMCs, taken after 24 months of ibrutinib treatment. Every receptor here comes from a human donor with chronic lymphocytic leukemia. Both conserved end residues are part of each CDR3. D genes are given only for firm matches. Not all rows give a size; the values are once, few, many and, for expanded clones, a class.

j_call v_call clone_size d_call cdr3_aa cdr3_nt
TRBJ1-4 TRBV7-9 NA NA CASSLGEGQNNEKLFF TGTGCCAGCAGCTTAGGGGAGGGGCAGAATAATGAAAAACTGTTTTTT
TRBJ1-6 TRBV2 once TRBD1 CASQRDRTTYNSPLHF TGTGCCAGCCAAAGGGACAGAACAACCTATAATTCACCCCTCCACTTT
TRBJ1-6 TRBV7-8 few NA CASSLGAASPLHF TGTGCCAGCAGCTTAGGGGCGGCTTCACCCCTCCACTTT
TRBJ2-5 TRBV7-9 NA NA CASSFGTIQETQYF TGTGCCAGCAGCTTCGGGACAATCCAAGAGACCCAGTACTTC
TRBJ1-1 TRBV6-6 NA TRBD1 CASTRDRASTEAFF TGTGCCAGCACCAGGGACAGGGCTTCCACTGAAGCTTTCTTT
TRBJ2-3 TRBV7-2 NA TRBD2 CASSLAPAGGVDTQYF TGTGCCAGCAGCTTAGCTCCAGCGGGGGGGGTGGATACGCAGTATTTT
TRBJ1-4 TRBV28 NA NA CASSSLQGLGNEKLFF TGTGCCAGCAGTTCGCTCCAGGGGCTGGGTAATGAAAAACTGTTTTTT
TRBJ1-5 TRBV5-1 NA NA CASSSIGAQKNQPQHF TGCGCCAGCAGCTCTATAGGGGCCCAGAAGAATCAGCCCCAGCATTTT
TRBJ1-1 TRBV7-9 NA TRBD1 CASSPDRGEAFF TGTGCCAGCAGCCCGGACAGGGGTGAAGCTTTCTTT
TRBJ2-7 TRBV19 NA NA CASSTGSPPYEQYF TGTGCCAGTAGTACCGGTTCACCTCCTTACGAGCAGTACTTC
TRBJ2-5 TRBV7-9 NA NA CASSPDGRRETQYF TGTGCCAGCAGCCCCGACGGTAGGAGGGAGACCCAGTACTTC
TRBJ2-5 TRBV27 NA TRBD2 CASSPGLAGGYQETQYF TGTGCCAGCAGTCCGGGACTAGCGGGGGGGTACCAAGAGACCCAGTACTTC
TRBJ1-5 TRBV7-9 few TRBD1 CASSLGGQGLGQPQHF TGTGCCAGCAGCTTAGGGGGACAGGGATTGGGTCAGCCCCAGCATTTT
TRBJ1-1 TRBV19 NA NA CASSMAGEAEAFF TGTGCCAGTAGTATGGCGGGAGAGGCGGAAGCTTTCTTT
TRBJ2-2 TRBV5-1 NA NA CASSLASNTGELFF TGCGCCAGCAGCTTGGCCTCTAACACCGGGGAGCTGTTTTTT
TRBJ2-3 TRBV5-6 NA NA CASSLDGGDTQYF TGTGCCAGCAGCTTGGATGGGGGAGATACGCAGTATTTT
TRBJ2-2 TRBV6-6 NA TRBD1 CASRPGTGRTGELFF TGTGCCAGCAGACCCGGGACAGGGCGGACCGGGGAGCTGTTTTTT
TRBJ2-2 TRBV27 once NA CASSLSARGAGELFF TGTGCCAGCAGTTTATCCGCCAGGGGGGCCGGGGAGCTGTTTTTT
TRBJ2-7 TRBV2 NA NA CASSFPFHF TGTGCCAGCAGCTTCCCATTCCACTTC
TRBJ1-4 TRBV19 NA NA CASRPRGGNEKLFF TGTGCCAGTAGGCCTAGGGGCGGGAATGAAAAACTGTTTTTT
TRBJ2-1 TRBV28 NA NA CASSLAGTYYEQFF TGTGCCAGCAGTTTAGCAGGTACTTATTATGAGCAGTTCTTC
TRBJ1-3 TRBV30 NA NA CAWSVGEGNTIYF TGTGCCTGGAGTGTGGGGGAAGGAAACACCATATATTTT
TRBJ2-1 TRBV7-9 NA NA CASSLPPDYNEQFF TGTGCCAGCAGCTTGCCCCCCGATTACAATGAGCAGTTCTTC
TRBJ2-1 TRBV6-4 NA TRBD2 CASSGLAGSLQFF TGTGCCAGCAGCGGACTAGCGGGGTCCCTGCAGTTCTTC
TRBJ2-3 TRBV4-2 NA TRBD1 CASSQDWTGASQNTQYF TGTGCCAGCAGCCAAGACTGGACAGGGGCCTCACAGAATACGCAGTATTTT
TRBJ2-1 TRBV6-5 NA NA CASSYSSIKYNEQFF TGTGCCAGCAGTTACTCCTCCATCAAATACAATGAGCAGTTCTTC
TRBJ1-5 TRBV6-5 NA TRBD1 CASRRTGVGNQPQHF TGTGCCAGCAGAAGGACAGGGGTCGGCAATCAGCCCCAGCATTTT
TRBJ2-5 TRBV19 NA NA CASSPGQETQYF TGTGCCAGTAGTCCGGGGCAAGAGACCCAGTACTTC
TRBJ1-2 TRBV6-6 NA NA CASSYSTGGHYGYTF TGTGCCAGCAGTTACTCGACTGGGGGGCACTATGGCTACACCTTC
TRBJ1-2 TRBV6-5 NA TRBD1 CASSYHRDRGYGYTF TGTGCCAGCAGTTACCACCGGGACAGGGGCTATGGCTACACCTTC
TRBJ1-1 TRBV7-9 NA NA CASSLDRLNTEAFF TGTGCCAGCAGCTTAGACCGACTAAACACTGAAGCTTTCTTT
TRBJ2-7 TRBV5-1 NA TRBD1 CASSLYPTGENYEQYF TGCGCCAGCAGCTTGTACCCGACAGGGGAGAACTACGAGCAGTACTTC
TRBJ2-3 TRBV18 NA TRBD1 CASSPQQGSYTDTQYF TGTGCCAGCTCACCCCAACAGGGGTCATACACAGATACGCAGTATTTT
TRBJ2-7 TRBV6-6 NA NA CASSYSRSLSYEQYF TGTGCCAGCAGTTACTCGCGTAGCTTATCCTACGAGCAGTACTTC
TRBJ2-5 TRBV27 NA NA CASSLLGEETQYF TGTGCCAGCAGTTTATTGGGGGAAGAGACCCAGTACTTC
TRBJ1-4 TRBV7-2 NA TRBD1 CASSLSGTGGEKLFF TGTGCCAGCAGCTTATCCGGGACAGGGGGAGAAAAACTGTTTTTT
TRBJ2-5 TRBV10-3 NA NA CAIRDFQETQYF TGTGCCATCCGGGACTTCCAAGAGACCCAGTACTTC
TRBJ2-5 TRBV18 NA NA CASSPQGGGGFQETQYF TGTGCCAGCTCACCCCAAGGAGGCGGTGGATTCCAAGAGACCCAGTACTTC
TRBJ2-5 TRBV19 NA NA CASSIGTGSFGTQYF TGTGCCAGTAGTATCGGTACAGGCTCTTTTGGGACCCAGTACTTC
TRBJ2-7 TRBV6-6 NA NA CASYEQYF TGTGCCAGCTACGAGCAGTACTTC
TRBJ2-3 TRBV2 NA NA CASRARTDTDTQYF TGTGCCAGCAGGGCAAGGACAGACACAGATACGCAGTATTTT
TRBJ2-3 TRBV28 NA NA CASRNADADTQYF TGTGCCAGCAGAAATGCGGACGCAGATACGCAGTATTTT
TRBJ2-7 TRBV11-2 few TRBD1 CASSWRTGGIYEQYF TGTGCCAGCAGCTGGAGGACAGGGGGGATCTACGAGCAGTACTTC
TRBJ2-2 TRBV5-1 once NA CASSLEGMATGELFF TGCGCCAGCAGCTTAGAGGGAATGGCTACGGGGGAGCTGTTTTTT
TRBJ1-5 TRBV30 NA TRBD1 CAWTRGAGGHSNQPQHF TGTGCCTGGACCCGTGGGGCAGGGGGACATAGCAATCAGCCCCAGCATTTT
TRBJ2-4 TRBV12-2 NA NA CASRLAFLTKNIQYF TGTGCAAGTCGCTTAGCTTTTTTGACCAAAAACATTCAGTACTTC
TRBJ2-1 TRBV5-1 NA TRBD2 CASSFSAGGPDEQFF TGCGCCAGCAGCTTTTCCGCGGGGGGGCCCGACGAGCAGTTCTTC
TRBJ1-1 TRBV19 NA NA CASSSGGVLMTEAFF TGTGCCAGTAGTTCGGGGGGGGTCCTCATGACTGAAGCTTTCTTT
TRBJ2-7 TRBV11-3 NA NA CASSLGQPYEQYF TGTGCCAGCAGCTTAGGTCAGCCCTACGAGCAGTACTTC
TRBJ1-4 TRBV18 NA NA CASSPTRTTTNEKLFF TGTGCCAGCTCACCTACTCGGACAACAACTAATGAAAAACTGTTTTTT
TRBJ1-6 TRBV6-5 NA NA CASRGAGSYNSPLHF TGTGCCAGCAGGGGCGCGGGGAGCTATAATTCACCCCTCCACTTT
TRBJ1-2 TRBV6-5 few TRBD1 CASSYIRQGNYGYTF TGTGCCAGCAGTTACATTAGACAGGGGAACTATGGCTACACCTTC
TRBJ2-2 TRBV5-6 NA NA CASSLGTEWTGELFF TGTGCCAGCAGCTTGGGTACAGAGTGGACCGGGGAGCTGTTTTTT
TRBJ2-7 TRBV6-5 NA NA CASGRDYEQYF TGTGCCAGCGGAAGGGACTACGAGCAGTACTTC
TRBJ1-5 TRBV6-1 NA NA CASSESLGLNQPQHF TGTGCCAGCAGTGAAAGCTTAGGACTCAATCAGCCCCAGCATTTT
TRBJ2-7 TRBV5-5 NA TRBD1 CASSLGDRRYEQYF TGTGCCAGCAGCTTGGGGGACAGACGCTACGAGCAGTACTTC